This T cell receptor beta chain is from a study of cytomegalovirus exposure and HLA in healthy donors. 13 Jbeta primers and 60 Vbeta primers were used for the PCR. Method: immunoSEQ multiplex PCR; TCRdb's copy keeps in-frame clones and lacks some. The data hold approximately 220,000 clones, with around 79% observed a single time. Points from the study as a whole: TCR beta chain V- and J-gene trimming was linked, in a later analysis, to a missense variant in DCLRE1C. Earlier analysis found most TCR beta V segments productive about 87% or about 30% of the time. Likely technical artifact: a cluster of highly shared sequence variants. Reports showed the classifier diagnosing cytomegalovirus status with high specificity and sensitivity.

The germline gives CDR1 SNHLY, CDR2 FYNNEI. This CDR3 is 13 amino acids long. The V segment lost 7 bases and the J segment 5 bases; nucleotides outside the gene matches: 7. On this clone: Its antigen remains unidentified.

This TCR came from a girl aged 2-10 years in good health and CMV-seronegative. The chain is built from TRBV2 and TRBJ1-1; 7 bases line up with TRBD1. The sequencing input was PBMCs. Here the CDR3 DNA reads TGTGCCAGCAACCCGACAGGGTATACTGAAGCTTTCTTT. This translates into CASNPTGYTEAFF.